This T cell receptor (beta chain) comes out of a study of T-cell reconstitution after alpha-beta-depleted transplantation in children. Broader study findings: Several hundred expanded graft clones reportedly supplied alpha-beta T cells about two months after transplant. High day-60 TCRbeta diversity in some patients came from surviving recipient T cells and thymic progenitors. Counts and diversity of T cells one year after transplant came mostly from newly produced T cells.

Germline lookup yields CDR1 MGHRA and CDR2 YSYEKL. The CDR3 loop spans 16 amino acids. V was pared by 1 base and J by 7 bases, with 16 bases between. This sample's TCRbeta library carried unique molecular identifier barcodes. TCRdb redid the calling of the PCR reads with MiXCR, one entry per CDR3 protein. This table has 700,000 to 950,000 distinct CDR3 sequences, less than 20% appearing once. Concerning this clonotype: Antigen unknown.

This TCR derives from a male patient between 10 and 17 years old who had a stem cell transplant for acute lymphoblastic leukemia, so the T cells may come from the graft donor. The source material was PBMCs, mostly from graft donor cells, sampled 360 days after TCRalphabeta/CD19-depleted stem cell transplant. The chain couples TRBV4-1 to TRBJ2-2, with D possibly TRBD2 on 5 matching bases. This CDR3 reads CASSQGYQGGLGELFF. CDR3 DNA: TGCGCCAGCAGCCAAGGGTATCAAGGAGGCCTCGGGGAGCTGTTTTTT.